This T cell receptor beta chain emerged from a study of T cell changes during pregnancy in multiple sclerosis. Assay: immunoSEQ multiplex PCR; the TCRdb copy retains only in-frame clones and omits some. The repertoire includes 55,000 to 70,000 clones, over 75% of them detected once, and less than 2.5% sits in the top ten. This sample comprised peripheral blood, obtained in the first trimester of pregnancy. This TCR was sampled from a female donor in good health, enrolled as a control in a pregnancy study.

The CDR3 region is CASSLAESLRLAGDEQFF. CDR3 coding DNA: TGTGCCAGCAGCTTGGCTGAATCGTTGAGACTAGCGGGAGATGAGCAGTTCTTC. The rearrangement joins TRBV5-4 to TRBJ2-1; 12 nucleotides match TRBD2. The CDR3 extends over 18 amino acids. CDR1 and CDR2 from the germline V gene are SGHNT and YYREEE (reference sequence). Trimming cost V 0 bases and J 8 bases; bases outside gene matches: 12. The variable domain in full, with the rest retrieved from reference TRBV5-4 and TRBJ2-1, is ETGVTQSPTHLIKTRGQQVTLRCSSQSGHNTVSWYQQALGQGPQFIFQYYREEENGRGNFPPRFSGLQFPNYSSELNVNALELDDSALYLCASSLAESLRLAGDEQFFGPGTRLTVL.